One and the same sample provided the 24 T cell receptor beta chains below, sequenced in a study of cytomegalovirus exposure and HLA in healthy donors. Primers for the PCR totalled 60 Vbeta and 13 Jbeta. The repertoire was sequenced with immunoSEQ multiplex PCR; TCRdb's copy has only in-frame clones and lacks some. Among roughly 140,000 clones listed, just under 80% were seen once. The sequenced sample was PBMCs. The receptors here all came from a man in his thirties or forties in good health and CMV-seronegative.

This clone occurred once. The junction and the germline gene differ at one end; a read error may be behind it. This sequence joins TRBV7-9 and TRBJ1-1, with TRBD1 matching 7 bases. This CDR3 comprises 16 residues. Per the germline V gene, CDR1 is SEHNR and CDR2 is FQNEAQ (reference sequence). CDR3 in DNA: TGTTCCAGCAGCTTAGGGGGCTTGAGGGGGGGCACTGAAGCTTTCTTT. Translating gives CSSSLGGLRGGTEAFF.

This clone has just one count. The chain is built from TRBV19 and TRBJ1-2; D not resolved. This CDR3 contains 14 residues. The V end lost 5 bases, the J end lost 1 base, and 11 bases lay between the germline ends. CDR1 and CDR2 (germline): LNHDA, SQIVND (reference sequence). The CDR3 here is CASSLAGDNYGYTF. In nucleotides, the CDR3 is TGTGCCAGTAGTCTAGCGGGAGATAACTATGGCTACACCTTC.

CDR3 loop: CAISGGSLADTQYF. CDR3 DNA: TGTGCCATCAGTGGCGGGAGCTTAGCAGATACGCAGTATTTT. The rearrangement uses TRBV10-3 and TRBJ2-3, with 7 nucleotides matching TRBD2. J gave up 4 bases and V 4 bases, and 5 bases lay outside the gene matches. This CDR3 region has 14 residues. CDR1 ENHRY and CDR2 SYGVKD come from the germline V gene.

The CDR3 here is CATSRDLTTVVSNQPQHF. The CDR3 DNA reads as TGTGCCACCAGCAGAGATCTTACTACTGTCGTTAGCAATCAGCCCCAGCATTTT. This sequence joins TRBV15 and TRBJ1-5; D is uncertain. Germline CDR1 is LNHNV and CDR2 is YYDKDF (reference sequence). Between the trimmed V and J ends, which lost 0 bases and 0 bases, there was a span of 15 bases. CDR3 length: 18 residues.

The CDR3 nucleotides are TGTGCCACCAGCAGGGCCGCAGGGTCTCCTCAGCCCCAGCATTTT. This gives the protein CATSRAAGSPQPQHF. V gene TRBV15 combines with J gene TRBJ1-5, with a possible D match to TRBD1 (5 bases). Trimming pared 3 bases from V and 6 bases from J, leaving 15 bases between. There are 15 residues in the CDR3. Germline loops: CDR1 LNHNV, CDR2 YYDKDF (reference sequence).

This clone was counted a single time. V is TRBV19 and J is TRBJ1-2; the match to TRBD1 covers 12 bases. With 8 bases clipped from V and 4 bases from J, the junction kept 2 bases outside the gene matches. The CDR3 is 13 amino acids. Germline loops: CDR1 LNHDA, CDR2 SQIVND (reference sequence). CDR3 bases: TGTGCCAGTGGGACAGGGGGCCTCTATGGCTACACCTTC. Translating it yields CASGTGGLYGYTF.

To note about this clone: Additional DNA sequences in this sample encode the identical CDR3. The chain uses TRBV18 and TRBJ2-5, with D hard to call. Trimming left V 6 bases short and J 0 bases short, with 5 bases between. This CDR3 comprises 12 residues. The germline V gene encodes CDR1 KGHSH and CDR2 LQKENI. The CDR3 reads CASSPYQETQYF. DNA of the CDR3: TGTGCCAGCTCCCCGTACCAAGAGACCCAGTACTTC.

V and J are TRBV30 and TRBJ2-1; 11 nucleotides line up with TRBD2. The V segment lost 7 bases and the J segment 3 bases; nucleotides outside the gene matches: 5. CDR1 and CDR2 from the germline V gene are GTSNPN and SVGIG (reference sequence). The CDR3 covers 14 residues. For the CDR3, the DNA is TGTGCCTACCGACTAGCGGGAAACTACAATGAGCAGTTCTTC. Amino acids: CAYRLAGNYNEQFF.

The chain couples TRBV28 to TRBJ1-5; D may be TRBD1 (5 bases). The CDR3 loop spans 15 amino acids. CDR1 and CDR2 (germline): MDHEN, SYDVKM. Trimming removed 4 bases at V and 5 bases at J, with 15 bases between. The CDR3 sequence is CASSSKGLWDQPQHF. The CDR3, as DNA: TGTGCCAGCAGTTCTAAGGGGCTGTGGGATCAGCCCCAGCATTTT.

This clone was counted a single time. The V call is TRBV7-9, the J call TRBJ2-5; TRBD1 matches at 8 bases. The DNA end is more similar to TRBJ2-7, so the J call may be wrong. CDR3 size: 14 residues. CDR1 and CDR2 from the germline V gene are SEHNR and FQNEAQ (reference sequence). CDR3 protein: CASSWGQAINEQYF. Here the CDR3 DNA reads TGTGCCAGCAGCTGGGGACAGGCTATAAACGAGCAGTACTTC.

The rearrangement joins TRBV5-4 to TRBJ1-4; 8 nucleotides align to TRBD1. V dropped 3 bases and J dropped 7; count of bases not matched to a gene: 11. Germline assignment: CDR1 SGHNT and CDR2 YYREEE (reference sequence). The CDR3 runs 16 residues. The CDR3 is CASSSGGTGGVEKLFF. The CDR3 nucleotides are TGTGCCAGCAGCTCCGGGGGGACAGGTGGAGTTGAAAAACTGTTTTTT.

A few counts support this clone. The J gene is TRBJ2-5, the V gene TRBV4-1; the D is unclear. From germline, CDR1 is MGHRA and CDR2 YSYEKL. The CDR3 loop spans 14 amino acids. V shed 1 base and J shed 5 bases, with 11 bases lying between them. CDR3 sequence (DNA): TGCGCCAGCAGCCAAGGAGCCATCAAGGAGACCCAGTACTTC. It specifies CASSQGAIKETQYF.

V is TRBV10-3 and J is TRBJ2-3; 13 bases fit TRBD2. The ends lost 3 bases at V and 4 bases at J; junction bases unmatched: 10. The CDR3 is 18 residues long. Germline V gene lookup returns CDR1 ENHRY and CDR2 SYGVKD. CDR3 in amino acids: CAISDQIRTSGRPDTQYF. The CDR3 nucleotides are TGTGCCATCAGTGACCAAATACGGACTAGCGGGAGACCAGATACGCAGTATTTT.

The chain uses TRBV6-1 and TRBJ1-2; 11 positions agree with TRBD1. Looked up from germline, CDR1 is MNHNS and CDR2 is SASEGT. Trimming at V came to 6 bases and at J to 3 bases, leaving 6 bases not matched to a gene. This CDR3 has 15 residues. The CDR3 region is CASSDGQGAYYGYTF. The CDR3 DNA sequence: TGTGCCAGCAGCGATGGACAGGGGGCCTACTATGGCTACACCTTC.

V usage is TRBV7-2 and J usage is TRBJ2-5, with TRBD1 matching 8 bases. The germline CDR1 and CDR2 sequences are SGHTA and FQGNSA. With V trimmed by 1 base and J by 7 bases, 5 bases remained unmatched. The length of the CDR3 is 14 residues. The CDR3 region is CASSLGQGAGTQYF. CDR3 DNA sequence: TGTGCCAGCAGCTTAGGGCAGGGGGCCGGGACCCAGTACTTC.

The J gene is TRBJ1-1, the V gene TRBV7-9; D may be TRBD1 (5 bases). The V gene's germline CDR1 is SEHNR and CDR2 FQNEAQ (reference sequence). The CDR3 length is 13 residues. Trimming left V 4 bases short and J 5 bases short, with 11 bases between. Written as DNA, the CDR3 is TGTGCCAGCAGCTGGGACTTAAGGACTGAAGCTTTCTTT. This translates into CASSWDLRTEAFF.

CDR3 sequence: CASSYSRETEAFF. The CDR3 nucleotides are TGTGCCAGCAGTTACTCCAGGGAAACTGAAGCTTTCTTT. The rearrangement links TRBV6-6 to TRBJ1-1, with D possibly being TRBD1 (5 bases). The germline V gene has CDR1 MNHNY and CDR2 SVGAGI (reference sequence). Trimming stripped 0 bases from V and 5 bases from J, with 7 bases between. This CDR3 is built from 13 residues.

V usage is TRBV29-1 and J usage is TRBJ2-3; 12 bases map to TRBD2. Trimming took 7 bases from V and 7 from J; bases not matched to a gene: 9. Germline loops: CDR1 SQVTM, CDR2 ANQGSEA. The CDR3 is 14 amino acids. In DNA, the CDR3 is TGCAGCGCCCGCCGACTAGCGGGAGTGAATACGCAGTATTTT. Its translation: CSARRLAGVNTQYF.

The chain recombines TRBV11-2 with TRBJ2-5; 10 bases map to TRBD1. The junction had 6 bases not matched to a gene; V was cut back by 1 base and J by 4 bases. Germline V gives CDR1 SGHAT, CDR2 FQNNGV. This CDR3 region has 16 residues. The CDR3 is CASSLGTGGVPETQYF. The DNA of the CDR3 is TGTGCCAGCAGCTTAGGGACAGGGGGGGTTCCAGAGACCCAGTACTTC.

This chain connects TRBV27 to TRBJ1-5; maybe TRBD1 (5 bases). Germline CDR1 and CDR2: MNHEY and SMNVEV (reference sequence). The CDR3 consists of 18 residues. The germline V and J ends were trimmed by 5 bases and 1 base, with 21 bases remaining between them. CDR3 amino acids: CASSPSLGVHGSNQPQHF. The CDR3 bases are TGTGCCAGCAGTCCTTCTTTAGGGGTCCACGGGAGCAATCAGCCCCAGCATTTT.

The rearrangement joins TRBV28 to TRBJ2-7; tentatively, D is TRBD2 (6 bases). Trimming removed 3 bases at V and 7 bases at J, with 16 bases between. The CDR3 covers 14 residues. CDR1 MDHEN and CDR2 SYDVKM come from the germline V gene. The CDR3 sequence is CASSLQGGVREQYF. The CDR3 nucleotides are TGTGCCAGCAGTTTGCAGGGCGGGGTGAGAGAGCAGTACTTC.

The chain uses TRBV6-5 and TRBJ1-6; D gene unclear. The CDR3 loop spans 16 amino acids. Looked up from germline, CDR1 is MNHEY and CDR2 is SVGAGI. Trimming took off 4 bases at V and 6 bases at J, with 16 bases between the two ends. The CDR3 sequence: CASSSIRGSGNSPLHF. CDR3 in DNA: TGTGCCAGCAGTTCGATTCGGGGTTCGGGTAATTCACCCCTCCACTTT.

This sequence joins TRBV6-1 and TRBJ2-7; 9 bases are shared with TRBD1. CDR1 is MNHNS and CDR2 is SASEGT in the germline V gene. With V trimmed by 2 bases and J by 0 bases, 5 bases remained unmatched. The CDR3 contains 16 residues. The CDR3 here is CASSEPTGGSSYEQYF. The CDR3 nucleotides read TGTGCCAGCAGTGAACCGACAGGGGGAAGCTCCTACGAGCAGTACTTC.

The rearrangement joins TRBV12-5 to TRBJ2-1, with 10 positions matching TRBD2. This CDR3 region has 20 residues. Losses at the gene ends were 0 bases for V and 0 bases for J; bases not matched to a gene: 11. Germline CDR1 and CDR2: LGHNT and FRNRAP. In DNA, the CDR3 is TGTGCTAGTGGTTTGGTTGTCCTAGCGGGGGTTCCCTCCTCCTACAATGAGCAGTTCTTC. Protein sequence: CASGLVVLAGVPSSYNEQFF.